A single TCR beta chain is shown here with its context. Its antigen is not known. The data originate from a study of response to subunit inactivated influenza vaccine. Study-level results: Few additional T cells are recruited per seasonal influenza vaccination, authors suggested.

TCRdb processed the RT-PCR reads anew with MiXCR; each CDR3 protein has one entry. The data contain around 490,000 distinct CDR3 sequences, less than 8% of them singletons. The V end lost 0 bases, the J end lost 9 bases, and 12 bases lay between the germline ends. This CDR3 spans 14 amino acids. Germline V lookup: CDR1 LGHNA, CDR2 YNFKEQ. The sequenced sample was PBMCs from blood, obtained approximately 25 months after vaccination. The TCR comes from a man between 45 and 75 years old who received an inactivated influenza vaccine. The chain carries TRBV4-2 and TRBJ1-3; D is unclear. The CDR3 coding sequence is TGTGCCAGCAGCCAAGAGAGGACCCGTACCACCATATATTTT. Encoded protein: CASSQERTRTTIYF.